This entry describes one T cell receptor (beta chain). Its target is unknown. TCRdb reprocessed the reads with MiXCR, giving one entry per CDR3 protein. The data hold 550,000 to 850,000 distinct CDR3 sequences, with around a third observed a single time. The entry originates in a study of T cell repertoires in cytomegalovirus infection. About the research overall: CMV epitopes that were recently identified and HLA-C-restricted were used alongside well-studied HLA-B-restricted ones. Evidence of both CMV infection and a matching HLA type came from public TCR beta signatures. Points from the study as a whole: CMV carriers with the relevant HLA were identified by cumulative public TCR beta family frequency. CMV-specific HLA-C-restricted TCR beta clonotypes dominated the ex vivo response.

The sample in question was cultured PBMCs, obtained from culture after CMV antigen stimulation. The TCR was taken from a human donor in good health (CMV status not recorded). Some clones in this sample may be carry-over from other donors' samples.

CDR3 loop: CSARVPMGYTF. DNA for the CDR3: TGCAGTGCACGCGTCCCCATGGGCTACACCTTC. V and J are TRBV20-1 and TRBJ1-2; D gene unclear. The CDR3 contains 11 residues. The germline V and J ends were trimmed by 6 bases and 8 bases, with 13 bases remaining between them. Germline loops: CDR1 DFQATT, CDR2 SNEGSKA (reference sequence).